This record concerns one T cell receptor (beta chain) sequence. This record belongs to a study of blood T cell repertoires in COVID-19. Study background: The United States, Italy and Spain supplied acute and convalescent COVID-19 samples. PBMCs, B-cell-depleted T cells, or T cells were the source of the cDNA or gDNA that made up the material.

Germline values: CDR1 SGDLS, CDR2 YYNGEE. V lost 4 bases and J 1 base, leaving 18 bases between the germline ends. The CDR3 runs 16 residues. Only in-frame clones appear in the TCRdb table, and some are missing; sequencing was by immunoSEQ multiplex PCR. The sample consists of about 140,000 clones, 87% of them appearing once. The sequence was collected from a woman aged 45 to 65 with acute or convalescent COVID-19. V usage is TRBV9 and J usage is TRBJ2-7; D might be TRBD2 (5 bases). Sequencing was carried out using peripheral blood. Written as DNA, the CDR3 is TGTGCCAGCAGCCGCGAAGGGTTGGACTGGTCCTACGAGCAGTACTTC. Protein product: CASSREGLDWSYEQYF. Full variable domain (missing parts from reference TRBV9 and TRBJ2-7): DSGVTQTPKHLITATGQRVTLRCSPRSGDLSVYWYQQSLDQGLQFLIQYYNGEERAKGNILERFSAQQFPDLHSELNLSSLELGDSALYFCASSREGLDWSYEQYFGPGTRLTVT.